A selection of T cell receptor beta chains follows, all from one sample in a study of T-cell memory formation after mild COVID-19. One entry per CDR3 protein, called by TCRdb with MiXCR from the 5' RACE reads. The repertoire holds 250,000 to 350,000 distinct CDR3 sequences, with less than 20% as singletons. Sequenced: PBMCs or a T cell subset sorted from them (not recorded which). The receptors come from a man younger than 35 who had mild COVID-19 (a few samples of this study predate the infection). Cell type and time point are not known. CDR3s include the opening cysteine and the closing phenylalanine or tryptophan. Each record gives: CDR3 DNA, CDR3 protein, D gene, clone size, J gene, V gene. A D gene is named only where the DNA matches it firmly. Not every row has a clone size; where given, it reads once, few, many or a size class.

CDR3 DNA: TGCAGTGCTAGAGCCGAGGAGGGGGCCTACAATGAGCAGTTCTTC
CDR3 protein: CSARAEEGAYNEQFF
D gene: -
clone size: many
J gene: TRBJ2-1
V gene: TRBV20-1

CDR3 DNA: TGCAGTGCTAGCGGGGGTATGGGCAATCAGCCCCAGCATTTT
CDR3 protein: CSASGGMGNQPQHF
D gene: -
clone size: -
J gene: TRBJ1-5
V gene: TRBV20-1

CDR3 DNA: TGCAGTGCTAATCGACCAGGGGCGCCTATCGAGCAGTACTTC
CDR3 protein: CSANRPGAPIEQYF
D gene: -
clone size: -
J gene: TRBJ2-7
V gene: TRBV20-1

CDR3 DNA: TGTGCCAGCAGCGAAGACGGCACAGATACGCAGTATTTT
CDR3 protein: CASSEDGTDTQYF
D gene: -
clone size: -
J gene: TRBJ2-3
V gene: TRBV9

CDR3 DNA: TGCAGTGCCCCAAGACCTCCCGACAGATACAATGAGCAGTTCTTC
CDR3 protein: CSAPRPPDRYNEQFF
D gene: -
clone size: -
J gene: TRBJ2-1
V gene: TRBV20-1

CDR3 DNA: TGTGCCAGCCTCCTACAGGGGAACGAGCAGTACTTC
CDR3 protein: CASLLQGNEQYF
D gene: TRBD1
clone size: many
J gene: TRBJ2-7
V gene: TRBV6-1

CDR3 DNA: TGCGCCAGCAGCTTGGTTCTAGCGGGGGCCGGGGATACGCAGTATTTT
CDR3 protein: CASSLVLAGAGDTQYF
D gene: TRBD2
clone size: many
J gene: TRBJ2-3
V gene: TRBV5-1

CDR3 DNA: TGCAGTGCTATCCCCTTAAGCTCGAACACCGGGGAGCTGTTTTTT
CDR3 protein: CSAIPLSSNTGELFF
D gene: -
clone size: few
J gene: TRBJ2-2
V gene: TRBV20-1

CDR3 DNA: TGTGCCAGCAGTGGGGTCCACGAGCAGTACTTC
CDR3 protein: CASSGVHEQYF
D gene: -
clone size: few
J gene: TRBJ2-7
V gene: TRBV2

CDR3 DNA: TGTGCCAGCTCACCACAGTGGAACACTGAAGCTTTCTTT
CDR3 protein: CASSPQWNTEAFF
D gene: -
clone size: -
J gene: TRBJ1-1
V gene: TRBV18

CDR3 DNA: TGCAGTGCTAGAACGGGACTAGCGGGGAGCCGCACCGCTTACGAGCAGTACTTC
CDR3 protein: CSARTGLAGSRTAYEQYF
D gene: TRBD2
clone size: few
J gene: TRBJ2-7
V gene: TRBV20-1

CDR3 DNA: TGTGCCAGCAGTGAAGGGACCTATGGCTACACCTTC
CDR3 protein: CASSEGTYGYTF
D gene: -
clone size: -
J gene: TRBJ1-2
V gene: TRBV2

CDR3 DNA: TGTGCCAGCAGTTACTTGACTAGCGGGACTCAAGAGACCCAGTACTTC
CDR3 protein: CASSYLTSGTQETQYF
D gene: TRBD2
clone size: many
J gene: TRBJ2-5
V gene: TRBV6-2/TRBV6-3

CDR3 DNA: TGCGCCAGCAGCTTGGAGTCAGGGGTCGCTGAAGCTTTCTTT
CDR3 protein: CASSLESGVAEAFF
D gene: -
clone size: few
J gene: TRBJ1-1
V gene: TRBV5-1

CDR3 DNA: TGTGCCAGCAGCTGGGGCAGGCTGGGCACCCCACCCCTCCACTTT
CDR3 protein: CASSWGRLGTPPLHF
D gene: -
clone size: -
J gene: TRBJ1-6
V gene: TRBV7-2

CDR3 DNA: TGTGCCACCAGCAGAGAGCCTGGTTCGGATACGCAGTATTTT
CDR3 protein: CATSREPGSDTQYF
D gene: -
clone size: -
J gene: TRBJ2-3
V gene: TRBV15

CDR3 DNA: TGTGCCAGCAGGACAGGGGATCCGTACAATGAGCAGTTCTTC
CDR3 protein: CASRTGDPYNEQFF
D gene: TRBD1
clone size: few
J gene: TRBJ2-1
V gene: TRBV28

CDR3 DNA: TGTGCCAGCAGCCAAGCGGGAGGGAACACCGGGGAGCTGTTTTTT
CDR3 protein: CASSQAGGNTGELFF
D gene: TRBD2
clone size: -
J gene: TRBJ2-2
V gene: TRBV4-2

CDR3 DNA: TGTGCCAGCAAATCGGGAGGGGTCCGGGAGACCCAGTACTTC
CDR3 protein: CASKSGGVRETQYF
D gene: TRBD2
clone size: few
J gene: TRBJ2-5
V gene: TRBV3-1

CDR3 DNA: TGTGCCAGCAGCCAAAGTTGGGCGCCGTCCTACGAGCAGTACTTC
CDR3 protein: CASSQSWAPSYEQYF
D gene: -
clone size: -
J gene: TRBJ2-7
V gene: TRBV4-2

CDR3 DNA: TGTGCCAGCAGTGACGGGGGAGACTACGAGCAGTACTTC
CDR3 protein: CASSDGGDYEQYF
D gene: -
clone size: many
J gene: TRBJ2-7
V gene: TRBV25-1

CDR3 DNA: TGCAGTGCGGATGGCAGGGGAGAGACCCAGTACTTC
CDR3 protein: CSADGRGETQYF
D gene: -
clone size: few
J gene: TRBJ2-5
V gene: TRBV20-1

CDR3 DNA: TGTGCCAGCAGATTTCGGGGGGCCTCCTACGAGCAGTACTTC
CDR3 protein: CASRFRGASYEQYF
D gene: -
clone size: -
J gene: TRBJ2-7
V gene: TRBV5-6